These 6 T cell receptor beta chains share one sample of origin, sequenced in a study of T-cell reconstitution after alpha-beta-depleted transplantation in children. During its preparation, the TCRbeta library received unique molecular identifiers. One entry per CDR3 protein, called by TCRdb with MiXCR from the PCR reads. Among approximately 300,000 distinct CDR3 sequences, 10% were seen once, and the ten largest hold less than 9%. The specimen comprised PBMCs, sampled before TCRalphabeta/CD19-depleted stem cell transplant. The receptor set was obtained from a boy under two years old with acute myeloid leukemia, due to receive a stem cell transplant.

This clonotype was counted ten times or more. The chain uses TRBV10-3 and TRBJ2-3, with 9 bases that match TRBD1. Germline trimming cut 8 bases from V and 3 bases from J; bases unmatched to any gene: 3. The CDR3 contains 13 residues. Germline loops: CDR1 ENHRY, CDR2 SYGVKD. DNA for the CDR3: TGTGCCATCGCCGGGACAGGGACAGATACGCAGTATTTT. It is translated as CAIAGTGTDTQYF.

This clonotype came up many times. The J gene is TRBJ2-5, the V gene TRBV7-9; D is uncertain. Per germline, CDR1 SEHNR and CDR2 FQNEAQ (reference sequence). V shed 6 bases and J shed 3 bases, with 2 bases lying between them. The length of the CDR3 is 10 residues. As DNA, the CDR3 is TGTGCCAGCAGTGAAGAGACCCAGTACTTC. Its translation is CASSEETQYF. The full variable domain, its missing parts supplied by reference TRBV7-9 and TRBJ2-5, is DTGVSQNPRHKITKRGQNVTFRCDPISEHNRLYWYRQTLGQGPEFLTYFQNEAQLEKSRLLSDRFSAERPKGSFSTLEIQRTEQGDSAMYLCASSEETQYFGPGTRLLVL.

The J gene is TRBJ2-2, the V gene TRBV14, with 12 bases aligning to TRBD2. Germline CDR1 and CDR2: SGHDN and FVKESK. J gave up 0 bases and V 4 bases, and 21 bases lay outside the gene matches. The CDR3 contains 23 residues. Here the CDR3 reads CASSLMGGPLAGGPLSNTGELFF. CDR3 DNA sequence: TGTGCCAGCAGCCTCATGGGGGGCCCACTAGCGGGGGGACCACTCTCGAACACCGGGGAGCTGTTTTTT.

This clonotype was observed once. One base away lies a much larger clone, so this may be a sequencing read error. This chain uses TRBV15 with TRBJ2-5; 9 bases line up with TRBD1. The CDR3 sequence is 16 residues long. The ends lost 7 bases at V and 2 bases at J; junction bases unmatched: 11. CDR1 LNHNV and CDR2 YYDKDF come from the germline V gene (reference sequence). CDR3 sequence: CATMGTGMVSQETQYF. In nucleotides, the CDR3 is TGTGCCACCATGGGGACAGGGATGGTCTCTCAAGAGACCCAGTACTTC.

This clonotype showed up just a few times. The CDR3 protein is CASSLRRGTTLYYNEQFF. In DNA, the CDR3 is TGCGCCAGCAGCTTGAGGAGGGGAACAACCCTCTATTACAATGAGCAGTTCTTC. This chain connects TRBV5-1 to TRBJ2-1; a possible D gene is TRBD2 (6 bases). CDR1 and CDR2 (germline): SGHRS, YFSETQ. CDR3 size: 18 residues. The V end lost 1 base, the J end lost 4 bases, and 21 bases lay between the germline ends.

This clonotype occurred a few times. The chain has TRBV7-9 and TRBJ2-1; 12 nucleotides match TRBD2. Germline V gives CDR1 SEHNR, CDR2 FQNEAQ (reference sequence). The CDR3 is made up of 15 amino acids. Losses at the gene ends were 1 base for V and 10 bases for J; bases not matched to a gene: 5. Here the CDR3 reads CASSLGLAGVREQFF. CDR3 DNA: TGTGCCAGCAGCTTAGGACTAGCGGGAGTGAGGGAGCAGTTCTTC.